A single sample gave rise to the 25 T cell receptor beta chains below, sequenced in a study of blood T cell repertoires in COVID-19. TCRdb's copy holds only in-frame clones and misses some; the assay was immunoSEQ multiplex PCR. Found here are approximately 350,000 clones, roughly 87% of them singletons; the top ten hold approximately 3.1%. Sequencing was performed on PBMCs or T cells enriched from blood (not recorded which). The receptors here all came from a woman aged 25 to 39 who had recovered from COVID-19.

CDR3 loop: CASSIGGQGLYTDTQYF. The CDR3 DNA reads TGTGCCAGTAGTATTGGGGGACAGGGTCTTTACACAGATACGCAGTATTTT. The rearrangement links TRBV19 to TRBJ2-3; 9 bases match TRBD1. The germline gives CDR1 LNHDA, CDR2 SQIVND (reference sequence). The CDR3 runs 17 residues. V was clipped by 3 bases and J by 2 bases; unmatched bases: 9.

This clone was seen more than once but under ten times. V is TRBV6-5 and J is TRBJ2-7; 7 bases are shared with TRBD2. Germline CDR1 is MNHEY and CDR2 is SVGAGI. CDR3 length: 15 residues. The junction had 12 bases not matched to a gene; V was cut back by 9 bases and J by 1 base. The DNA for the CDR3 is TGTGCCAGTGAATATGTGCGGGGGAAGTCCTACGAGCAGTACTTC. This gives the protein CASEYVRGKSYEQYF.

V is TRBV7-9 and J is TRBJ1-2, with TRBD1 matching 7 bases. This CDR3 is 14 amino acids long. Germline V gene lookup returns CDR1 SEHNR and CDR2 FQNEAQ (reference sequence). Trimming at V came to 4 bases and at J to 2 bases, leaving 4 bases not matched to a gene. CDR3 coding DNA: TGTGCCAGCAGCTCACAGACAGGGAACTATGGCTACACCTTC. It encodes CASSSQTGNYGYTF.

V gene TRBV29-1 combines with J gene TRBJ2-5; TRBD2 agrees at 8 bases. Germline loops: CDR1 SQVTM, CDR2 ANQGSEA. V shed 7 bases and J 2 bases; nucleotides not matched to a gene: 6. The CDR3 covers 13 residues. CDR3 region: CSDQGLDQETQYF. Written as DNA, the CDR3 is TGCAGCGACCAGGGACTAGATCAAGAGACCCAGTACTTC. The entire variable domain, with the rest obtained from reference TRBV29-1 and TRBJ2-5, is as follows: SAVISQKPSRDICQRGTSLTIQCQVDSQVTMMFWYRQQPGQSLTLIATANQGSEATYESGFVIDKFPISRPNLTFSTLTVSNMSPEDSSIYLCSDQGLDQETQYFGPGTRLLVL.

The sample holds one count of this clone. This chain uses TRBV30 with TRBJ1-3, with a tentative D call TRBD1 (6 bases). Trimming pared 2 bases from V and 2 bases from J, leaving 7 bases between. CDR1 is GTSNPN, CDR2 SVGIG, per germline (reference sequence). This CDR3 is built from 13 residues. Written as DNA, the CDR3 is TGTGCCTGGAGTAACAGGGCTGGAAACACCATATATTTT. Translation: CAWSNRAGNTIYF.

The chain combines TRBV19 with TRBJ1-2, with 10 bases matching TRBD1. Germline assignment: CDR1 LNHDA and CDR2 SQIVND (reference sequence). V gave up 6 bases and J gave up 8 bases; unmatched junction bases: 12. CDR3 length: 15 residues. The CDR3 is CASRIPGQGPLGYTF. The CDR3 DNA sequence: TGTGCCAGTAGAATACCGGGACAGGGGCCATTGGGCTACACCTTC.

The chain recombines TRBV18 with TRBJ2-1; tentatively, D is TRBD2 (5 bases). Between the trimmed V and J ends, which lost 3 bases and 6 bases, there was a span of 9 bases. CDR3 length: 13 residues. Germline CDR1 reads KGHSH; CDR2 reads LQKENI. CDR3 protein: CASSPDWFNEQFF. CDR3 in DNA: TGTGCCAGCTCACCGGACTGGTTCAATGAGCAGTTCTTC. Full variable domain (rest looked up from reference TRBV18 and TRBJ2-1): NAGVMQNPRHLVRRRGQEARLRCSPMKGHSHVYWYRQLPEEGLKFMVYLQKENIIDESGMPKERFSAEFPKEGPSILRIQQVVRGDSAAYFCASSPDWFNEQFFGPGTRLTVL.

The chain has TRBV6-5 and TRBJ2-7; 7 bases line up with TRBD1. With 6 bases clipped from V and 2 bases from J, the junction kept 1 base outside the gene matches. The CDR3 is made up of 12 amino acids. CDR1 and CDR2 (germline): MNHEY, SVGAGI. The CDR3: CASRDRTYEQYF. In DNA, the CDR3 is TGTGCCAGCAGGGACAGGACCTACGAGCAGTACTTC.

J is TRBJ2-1 and V is TRBV11-2; 9 bases align to TRBD2. CDR3 length: 13 amino acids. V was pared by 0 bases and J by 15 bases, with 6 bases of the junction left unmatched. Germline V gene lookup returns CDR1 SGHAT and CDR2 FQNNGV. The CDR3 reads CASSLDPGTSLFF. In DNA form, the CDR3 reads TGTGCCAGCAGCTTAGACCCCGGGACTAGCCTGTTCTTC.

This chain joins TRBV7-9 and TRBJ2-1, with D perhaps matching TRBD2 (6 bases). This CDR3 has 14 amino acids. CDR1 SEHNR and CDR2 FQNEAQ come from the germline V gene (reference sequence). The V and J ends lost 5 bases and 3 bases respectively, with 11 bases between them. The CDR3 bases are TGTGCCAGCAGCGCGGACTATCACTACAATGAGCAGTTCTTC. It codes for CASSADYHYNEQFF.

The chain links TRBV11-2 to TRBJ2-7, with D maybe TRBD1 (5 bases). V lost 4 bases, J lost 5 bases, and 12 bases lay in between. Per germline, CDR1 SGHAT and CDR2 FQNNGV. The CDR3 contains 13 residues. CDR3 sequence: CASSSRQKDEQYF. The DNA of the CDR3 is TGTGCCAGCAGCTCACGACAGAAGGACGAGCAGTACTTC.

In DNA form, the CDR3 reads TGTGCCAGCAGGGAAGGACGGGGAGAGACCCAGTACTTC. It translates to CASREGRGETQYF. The chain is built from TRBV5-5 and TRBJ2-5, with D perhaps TRBD2 (5 bases). Germline CDR1 and CDR2: SGHKS and YYEKEE (reference sequence). CDR3 size: 13 residues. Trimming took 5 bases from V and 4 from J, leaving 12 bases between them. Looking up the rest from reference TRBV5-5 and TRBJ2-5 gives the full variable domain: DAGVTQSPTHLIKTRGQQVTLRCSPISGHKSVSWYQQVLGQGPQFIFQYYEKEERGRGNFPDRFSARQFPNYSSELNVNALLLGDSALYLCASREGRGETQYFGPGTRLLVL.

The sample holds one count of this clone. The chain combines TRBV19 with TRBJ2-1; 8 bases line up with TRBD2. Germline trimming cut 6 bases from V and 0 bases from J; bases unmatched to any gene: 1. CDR1 LNHDA and CDR2 SQIVND come from the germline V gene (reference sequence). The CDR3 spans 14 residues. The CDR3 sequence: CASSRGGSYNEQFF. CDR3 sequence (DNA): TGTGCCAGTAGCCGGGGGGGCTCCTACAATGAGCAGTTCTTC.

The gene calls are TRBV7-9 and TRBJ1-4; D uncertain. The CDR3 is 13 amino acids. V shed 3 bases and J shed 4 bases, with 6 bases lying between them. The germline CDR1 and CDR2 sequences are SEHNR and FQNEAQ (reference sequence). The CDR3 DNA sequence: TGTGCCAGCAGCTTGAACGGTAATGAAAAACTGTTTTTT. It yields the protein CASSLNGNEKLFF.

The J gene is TRBJ2-1, the V gene TRBV10-3; 9 bases match TRBD2. Trimming at V came to 4 bases and at J to 4 bases, leaving 8 bases not matched to a gene. CDR1 is ENHRY, CDR2 SYGVKD, per germline. CDR3 length equals 16 residues. The CDR3 region has the DNA TGTGCCATCAGTGTGAGGCCAGCGGGAGGATACAATGAGCAGTTCTTC. Translated, it gives CAISVRPAGGYNEQFF.

This chain links TRBV6-5 with TRBJ1-1, with 8 nucleotides matching TRBD1. The trim removed 4 bases at V and 0 bases at J, leaving 4 bases unmatched. This CDR3 contains 15 residues. Germline V lookup: CDR1 MNHEY, CDR2 SVGAGI. This CDR3 is CASSLGDRLNTEAFF. In DNA form, the CDR3 reads TGTGCCAGCAGTTTGGGGGACAGGTTGAACACTGAAGCTTTCTTT.

The chain links TRBV18 to TRBJ2-7; D is possibly TRBD2 (6 bases). The germline V gene encodes CDR1 KGHSH and CDR2 LQKENI. With 4 bases removed from V and 5 bases from J, the gap between germline ends came to 12 bases. This CDR3 contains 13 residues. CDR3 DNA sequence: TGTGCCAGCTCACTCGGGACTCTCGACGAGCAGTACTTC. It is translated as CASSLGTLDEQYF.

The genes are TRBV7-9 and TRBJ1-1; tentatively, D is TRBD1 (5 bases). Trimming took 5 bases from V and 1 from J, leaving 23 bases between them. The germline V gene has CDR1 SEHNR and CDR2 FQNEAQ (reference sequence). CDR3 length equals 18 residues. In DNA, the CDR3 is TGTGCCAGCAGCCCGCATTTAGGGGCCGCTGGAAGGAACACTGAAGCTTTCTTT. Protein: CASSPHLGAAGRNTEAFF.

The chain carries TRBV27 and TRBJ2-7, with 7 bases lining up with TRBD1. CDR1 is MNHEY, CDR2 SMNVEV, per germline (reference sequence). CDR3 length: 15 amino acids. J gave up 2 bases and V 5 bases, and 9 bases lay outside the gene matches. CDR3 bases: TGTGCCAGCAGTGTGACAGGGTTCGGAACCTACGAGCAGTACTTC. As protein: CASSVTGFGTYEQYF.

The rearrangement joins TRBV5-1 to TRBJ1-5; no definite D call. Germline CDR1 is SGHRS and CDR2 is YFSETQ. Trimming stripped 2 bases from V and 0 bases from J, with 3 bases between. The CDR3 extends over 13 amino acids. In nucleotides, the CDR3 is TGCGCCAGCAGCTTATATAGCAATCAGCCCCAGCATTTT. Amino acids: CASSLYSNQPQHF.

The V and J genes are TRBV5-1 and TRBJ1-1, with 7 bases fitting TRBD1. There are 16 residues in the CDR3. Trimming cost V 8 bases and J 4 bases; bases outside gene matches: 17. From germline, CDR1 is SGHRS and CDR2 YFSETQ. The CDR3 loop reads CASHRLRQGGTTEAFF. The CDR3 DNA reads as TGCGCCAGTCACAGACTCCGACAGGGAGGTACCACTGAAGCTTTCTTT.

The J gene is TRBJ2-3, the V gene TRBV3-1 (or the pseudogene TRBV3-2); TRBD1 agrees at 8 bases. V shed 1 base and J 1 base; nucleotides not matched to a gene: 4. The germline V gene has CDR1 LGHDT and CDR2 YNNKEL (reference sequence). The CDR3 runs 16 residues. The CDR3 DNA is TGTGCCAGCAGCCAAGTGGCAGGGGGCGGCACAGATACGCAGTATTTT. The encoded protein is CASSQVAGGGTDTQYF.

The chain uses TRBV18 and TRBJ1-5; perhaps TRBD1 as D (5 bases). The germline gives CDR1 KGHSH, CDR2 LQKENI. Trimming pared 1 base from V and 4 bases from J, leaving 11 bases between. There are 15 residues in the CDR3. The CDR3 protein is CASSPLAGINQPQHF. The DNA for the CDR3 is TGTGCCAGCTCACCACTTGCAGGGATTAATCAGCCCCAGCATTTT.

V is TRBV28 and J is TRBJ1-5; D is perhaps TRBD1 (5 bases). The CDR3 consists of 16 residues. Germline loops: CDR1 MDHEN, CDR2 SYDVKM. V was shortened by 3 bases and J by 3 bases, with 15 bases between the two germline ends. CDR3 amino acids: CASSLGGWGFNQPQHF. CDR3 nucleotide sequence: TGTGCCAGCAGTTTGGGGGGGTGGGGGTTCAATCAGCCCCAGCATTTT.

The V gene is TRBV6-5, the J gene TRBJ1-4, with 10 bases identical to TRBD1. CDR1 and CDR2 from the germline V gene are MNHEY and SVGAGI. After removal of 6 bases from V and 8 bases from J, the junction contained 6 bases not matched to a gene. The CDR3 consists of 14 residues. The CDR3 sequence: CASRDRGIREKLFF. The CDR3 bases are TGTGCCAGCAGGGACAGGGGGATTCGAGAAAAACTGTTTTTT.